This is a list of T cell receptor beta chains from one sample in a study of blood T cells in healthy people across ages. A single record per CDR3 protein comes from TCRdb applying MiXCR to the 5' RACE reads. Among around 2 million distinct CDR3 sequences listed, roughly two fifths were seen once. Sequences were obtained from blood. The receptor set was obtained from a human donor in good health. CDR3s include the opening cysteine and the closing phenylalanine or tryptophan. The D gene is left open where the match is weak. Clone size is given for some rows only: seen once, a few or many times, or a class if the clone is expanded.

d_gene | j_gene | v_gene | abundance | CDR3aa | CDR3nt
TRBD1 | TRBJ1-2 | TRBV5-1 | once | CASSQRTGAVRVGYGYTF | TGCGCCAGCAGTCAACGGACAGGGGCAGTACGGGTAGGATATGGCTACACCTTC
TRBD2 | TRBJ2-7 | TRBV3-1 | - | CASSQAVLAVYEQYF | TGTGCCAGCAGCCAGGCCGTACTAGCGGTCTACGAGCAGTACTTC
TRBD2 | TRBJ2-5 | TRBV6-5 | few | CASSYLAGGLVGETQYF | TGTGCCAGCAGTTACCTAGCGGGGGGCCTGGTTGGAGAGACCCAGTACTTC
TRBD1 | TRBJ2-3 | TRBV12-5 | - | CASGLTLTGATDTQYF | TGTGCTAGTGGTTTGACTTTGACAGGGGCGACAGATACGCAGTATTTT
- | TRBJ1-1 | TRBV7-2 | few | CASSLVAGGRTEAFF | TGTGCCAGCAGCTTAGTTGCGGGGGGCAGAACTGAAGCTTTCTTT
- | TRBJ1-2 | TRBV5-4 | - | CASSLVAGNGYTF | TGTGCCAGCAGCTTGGTGGCAGGGAACGGCTACACCTTC
- | TRBJ2-5 | TRBV4-3 | - | CASSRHRGARGQETQYF | TGCGCCAGCAGCCGCCACCGCGGGGCTAGGGGACAAGAGACCCAGTACTTC
TRBD1 | TRBJ2-1 | TRBV24-1 | few | CATSQGAYNEQFF | TGTGCCACCTCTCAGGGGGCCTACAATGAGCAGTTCTTC
TRBD1 | TRBJ2-3 | TRBV9 | few | CASSVVAGGSTDTQYF | TGTGCCAGCAGCGTAGTAGCAGGGGGAAGCACAGATACGCAGTATTTT
- | TRBJ2-1 | TRBV7-4 | few | CASSSRHPLGVGEQFF | TGTGCCAGCAGCTCAAGACACCCCTTAGGAGTCGGCGAGCAGTTCTTC
TRBD1 | TRBJ2-1 | TRBV29-1 | once | CSVLMDRGPETQFF | TGCAGCGTTTTAATGGACAGGGGTCCGGAGACCCAGTTCTTC
- | TRBJ1-2 | TRBV7-9 | few | CASSFESRGKGGYGYTF | TGTGCCAGCAGCTTCGAAAGTCGTGGAAAAGGGGGGTATGGCTACACCTTC
- | TRBJ2-1 | TRBV20-1 | - | CSARTTYNEQFF | TGCAGTGCTCGGACCACCTACAATGAGCAGTTCTTC
- | TRBJ2-5 | TRBV20-1 | many | CSAKGGETQYF | TGCAGTGCTAAGGGTGGGGAGACCCAGTACTTC
- | TRBJ2-1 | TRBV7-8 | few | CALTHLGYNEQFF | TGTGCCCTGACTCACCTGGGCTACAATGAGCAGTTCTTC
TRBD2 | TRBJ2-7 | TRBV6-5 | - | CASSYALAGGSYEQYF | TGTGCCAGCAGTTACGCTCTAGCGGGGGGGTCCTACGAGCAGTACTTC
- | TRBJ2-5 | TRBV29-1 | - | CSVVGPGWTGEQYF | TGCAGCGTCGTGGGGCCGGGGTGGACGGGAGAGCAGTACTTC
- | TRBJ2-1 | TRBV28 | few | CASSPLGVYNEQFF | TGTGCCAGCTCCCCATTGGGTGTCTACAATGAGCAGTTCTTC
- | TRBJ1-2 | TRBV27 | - | CASSPRQTRYGYTF | TGTGCCAGCAGCCCCAGGCAGACCCGCTATGGCTACACCTTC
- | TRBJ2-7 | TRBV4-3 | few | CASARLHEGAYEQYF | TGCGCCAGTGCCCGTCTTCACGAAGGGGCCTACGAGCAGTACTTC
TRBD1 | TRBJ1-1 | TRBV4-3 | - | CASSQVALSAKGAGTEAFF | TGCGCCAGCAGCCAAGTAGCCCTATCAGCCAAGGGGGCAGGGACTGAAGCTTTCTTT
- | TRBJ2-5 | TRBV12-3/TRBV12-4 | few | CASSFGAGSGVETQYF | TGTGCCAGCAGTTTTGGGGCAGGGTCGGGAGTAGAGACCCAGTACTTC
TRBD1 | TRBJ2-1 | TRBV10-3 | few | CAISEAGRTGGNEQFF | TGTGCCATCAGTGAGGCGGGCCGGACAGGGGGTAATGAGCAGTTCTTC
TRBD1 | TRBJ2-1 | TRBV7-2 | - | CASSLPPGQINNEQFF | TGTGCCAGCAGCCTCCCACCGGGACAGATAAACAATGAGCAGTTCTTC